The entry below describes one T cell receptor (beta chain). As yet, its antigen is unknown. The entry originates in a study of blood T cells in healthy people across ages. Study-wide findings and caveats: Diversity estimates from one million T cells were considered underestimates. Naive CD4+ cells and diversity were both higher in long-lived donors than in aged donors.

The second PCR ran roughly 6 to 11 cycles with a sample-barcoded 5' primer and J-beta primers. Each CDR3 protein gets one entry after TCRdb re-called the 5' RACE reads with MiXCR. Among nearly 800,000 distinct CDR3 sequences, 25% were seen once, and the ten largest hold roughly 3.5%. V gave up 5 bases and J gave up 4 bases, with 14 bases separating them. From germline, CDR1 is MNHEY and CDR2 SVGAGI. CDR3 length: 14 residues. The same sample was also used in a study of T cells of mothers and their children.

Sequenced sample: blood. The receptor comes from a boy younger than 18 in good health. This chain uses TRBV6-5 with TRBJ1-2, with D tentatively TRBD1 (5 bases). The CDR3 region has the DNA TGTGCCAGCAGTCCGCTCCAGGGAAGCTATGGCTACACCTTC. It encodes CASSPLQGSYGYTF.